This TCR beta chain was sequenced during a study of T-cell reconstitution after alpha-beta-depleted transplantation in children. Unique molecular identifiers tagged the TCRbeta library. TCRdb passed the PCR reads through MiXCR, listing each CDR3 protein once. The sample has about 610,000 distinct CDR3 sequences, about 11% seen once; the top ten hold about 4.3%. Germline loops: CDR1 KGHDR, CDR2 SFDVKD. The CDR3 extends over 12 amino acids. Trimming took 3 bases from V and 1 from J, leaving 2 bases between them. The table lists this clonotype with many counts. The source material was PBMCs from the stem cell graft donor, sampled from the stem cell graft. The receptor comes from a human donor who donated a stem cell graft to a child with acute myeloid leukemia. The J gene is TRBJ2-5, the V gene TRBV24-1; D unclear. The DNA for the CDR3 is TGTGCCACCAGTGATCTCCAAGAGACCCAGTACTTC. Translation gives CATSDLQETQYF.